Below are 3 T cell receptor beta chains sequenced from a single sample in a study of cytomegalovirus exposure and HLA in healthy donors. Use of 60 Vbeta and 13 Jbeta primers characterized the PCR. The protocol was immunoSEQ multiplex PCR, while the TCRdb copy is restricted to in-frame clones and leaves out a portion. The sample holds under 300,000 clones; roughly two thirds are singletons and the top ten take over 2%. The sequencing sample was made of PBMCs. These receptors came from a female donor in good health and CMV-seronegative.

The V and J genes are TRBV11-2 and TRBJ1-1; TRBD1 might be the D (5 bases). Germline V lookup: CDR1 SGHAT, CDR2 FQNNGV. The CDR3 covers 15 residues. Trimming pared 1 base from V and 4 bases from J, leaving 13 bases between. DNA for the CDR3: TGTGCCAGCAGCTTAGTAGGCAGGGCTCCCACTGAAGCTTTCTTT. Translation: CASSLVGRAPTEAFF.

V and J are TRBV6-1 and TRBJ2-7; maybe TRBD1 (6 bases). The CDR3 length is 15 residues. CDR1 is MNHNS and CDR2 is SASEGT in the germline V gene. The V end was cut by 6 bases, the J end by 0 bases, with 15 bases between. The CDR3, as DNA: TGTGCCAGCAGGGCTTGGGACAACTACTCCTACGAGCAGTACTTC. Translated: CASRAWDNYSYEQYF.

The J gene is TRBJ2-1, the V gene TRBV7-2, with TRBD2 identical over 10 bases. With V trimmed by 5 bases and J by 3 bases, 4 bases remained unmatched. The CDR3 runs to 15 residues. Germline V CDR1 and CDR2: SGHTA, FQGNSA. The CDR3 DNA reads TGTGCCAGCAGCAGGACTAGCGGAGTCTACAATGAGCAGTTCTTC. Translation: CASSRTSGVYNEQFF.